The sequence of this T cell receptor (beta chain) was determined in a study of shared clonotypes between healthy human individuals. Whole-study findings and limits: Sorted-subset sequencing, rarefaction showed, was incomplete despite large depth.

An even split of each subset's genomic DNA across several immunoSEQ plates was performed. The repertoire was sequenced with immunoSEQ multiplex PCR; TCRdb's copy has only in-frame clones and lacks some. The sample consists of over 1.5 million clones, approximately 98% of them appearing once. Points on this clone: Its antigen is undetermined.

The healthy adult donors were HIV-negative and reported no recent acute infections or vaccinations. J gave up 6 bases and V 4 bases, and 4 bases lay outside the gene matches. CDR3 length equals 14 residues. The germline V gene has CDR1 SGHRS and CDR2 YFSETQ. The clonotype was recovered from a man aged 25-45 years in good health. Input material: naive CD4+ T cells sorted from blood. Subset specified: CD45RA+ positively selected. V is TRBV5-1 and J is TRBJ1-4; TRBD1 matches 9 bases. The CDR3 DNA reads TGCGCCAGCAGCACGACAGGGGGTTATGAAAAACTGTTTTTT. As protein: CASSTTGGYEKLFF.